These T cell receptor beta chains were read from a single sample in a study of shared clonotypes between healthy human individuals. Produced via immunoSEQ multiplex PCR; TCRdb's table is partial and in-frame only. The sample has 550,000 to 800,000 clones; about 74% are singletons. Source material: memory CD4+ T cells sorted from blood. The source of these receptors is a woman aged 25 to 39 in good health. The CDR3 runs from the conserved cysteine through the conserved F or W. Fields, in order: clone size, V gene, J gene, CDR3 protein. Only some rows state a clone size, as once, few, many or a class for expanded clones.

clone size: NA; V gene: TRBV4-1; J gene: TRBJ2-7; CDR3 protein: CASSAAGYQGEQYF
clone size: NA; V gene: TRBV28; J gene: TRBJ1-4; CDR3 protein: CASSSQTATNEKLFF
clone size: NA; V gene: TRBV28; J gene: TRBJ1-1; CDR3 protein: CASSPRTGVAEAFF
clone size: NA; V gene: TRBV14; J gene: TRBJ1-1; CDR3 protein: CASSQDYGLTAEAFF
clone size: few; V gene: TRBV28; J gene: TRBJ2-1; CDR3 protein: CASTGTSGADEQFF
clone size: few; V gene: TRBV6-6; J gene: TRBJ2-5; CDR3 protein: CASSKGLAGRETQYF
clone size: few; V gene: TRBV6-5; J gene: TRBJ1-1; CDR3 protein: CASTRSLKNTEAFF
clone size: NA; V gene: TRBV30; J gene: TRBJ1-2; CDR3 protein: CAWRRRTGRLYGYTF
clone size: NA; V gene: TRBV27; J gene: TRBJ2-7; CDR3 protein: CASSLSLGRSTYEQYF
clone size: few; V gene: TRBV11-2; J gene: TRBJ2-7; CDR3 protein: CASSLSSQVTAYEQYF
clone size: NA; V gene: TRBV19; J gene: TRBJ2-3; CDR3 protein: CASSIDRGLAPDTQYF
clone size: NA; V gene: TRBV4-2; J gene: TRBJ2-1; CDR3 protein: CASSGRNSYNEQFF
clone size: few; V gene: TRBV6-6; J gene: TRBJ2-7; CDR3 protein: CASSSQTGGRFYEQYF
clone size: NA; V gene: TRBV19; J gene: TRBJ1-2; CDR3 protein: CASSNRDTSRIYGYTF
clone size: many; V gene: TRBV7-2; J gene: TRBJ1-2; CDR3 protein: CASSLVRQGYTF
clone size: many; V gene: TRBV29-1; J gene: TRBJ2-7; CDR3 protein: CSVDSLGDEQYF
clone size: NA; V gene: TRBV7-9; J gene: TRBJ1-1; CDR3 protein: CASSRTDTEAFF
clone size: NA; V gene: TRBV15; J gene: TRBJ1-3; CDR3 protein: CATSRWRDSPSGNTIYF
clone size: NA; V gene: TRBV15; J gene: TRBJ1-1; CDR3 protein: CATSPQGTEAFF
clone size: NA; V gene: TRBV28; J gene: TRBJ1-2; CDR3 protein: CASSLGRNIYGYTF
clone size: NA; V gene: TRBV18; J gene: TRBJ2-1; CDR3 protein: CASSPGGGSSYNEQFF
clone size: once; V gene: TRBV11-2; J gene: TRBJ2-2; CDR3 protein: CASSDHRDRLTGELFF
clone size: NA; V gene: TRBV15; J gene: TRBJ1-1; CDR3 protein: CATSRDPGRRDTEAFF
clone size: once; V gene: TRBV18; J gene: TRBJ2-3; CDR3 protein: CASSPLGGTRTDTQYF
clone size: NA; V gene: TRBV7-3; J gene: TRBJ1-1; CDR3 protein: CASSLTFGTEAFF
clone size: NA; V gene: TRBV27; J gene: TRBJ2-3; CDR3 protein: CASSSIGRGDTQYF
clone size: NA; V gene: TRBV28; J gene: TRBJ2-5; CDR3 protein: CAREPDRPRWETQYF
clone size: NA; V gene: TRBV11-2; J gene: TRBJ2-3; CDR3 protein: CASSGLGKGSDTQYF
clone size: NA; V gene: TRBV19; J gene: TRBJ2-7; CDR3 protein: CASSISDRGSYEQYF
clone size: once; V gene: TRBV10-2; J gene: TRBJ2-7; CDR3 protein: CASSRDPGPYEQYF
clone size: once; V gene: TRBV5-1; J gene: TRBJ2-3; CDR3 protein: CASTDGLTFTDTQYF
clone size: NA; V gene: TRBV28; J gene: TRBJ2-7; CDR3 protein: CASSFGNREYEQYF
clone size: few; V gene: TRBV4-1; J gene: TRBJ2-1; CDR3 protein: CASSQPPGGTGANEQFF
clone size: once; V gene: TRBV11-3; J gene: TRBJ2-7; CDR3 protein: CASSRQREQYF
clone size: few; V gene: TRBV29-1; J gene: TRBJ2-3; CDR3 protein: CSVGWRSTDTQYF
clone size: once; V gene: TRBV5-4; J gene: TRBJ2-7; CDR3 protein: CASSSDSPNEQYF
clone size: NA; V gene: TRBV11-2; J gene: TRBJ1-1; CDR3 protein: CASSSVQGKNTEAFF
clone size: NA; V gene: TRBV6-1; J gene: TRBJ1-1; CDR3 protein: CASSPDPLPEAFF
clone size: NA; V gene: TRBV5-4; J gene: TRBJ2-7; CDR3 protein: CASSLKGVPYEQYF
clone size: NA; V gene: TRBV5-1; J gene: TRBJ2-7; CDR3 protein: CASSLAPGRYEQYF
clone size: NA; V gene: TRBV7-2; J gene: TRBJ2-2; CDR3 protein: CASSSRWELFF
clone size: NA; V gene: TRBV28; J gene: TRBJ2-1; CDR3 protein: CASSKNSGTSYNEQFF
clone size: NA; V gene: TRBV28; J gene: TRBJ1-1; CDR3 protein: CASSSGVGQVAFF
clone size: NA; V gene: TRBV19; J gene: TRBJ2-2; CDR3 protein: CASSLAGGELFF
clone size: few; V gene: TRBV5-1; J gene: TRBJ2-2; CDR3 protein: CASSLSFGELFF
clone size: once; V gene: TRBV28; J gene: TRBJ1-4; CDR3 protein: CASTERVGEKLFF